Listed below are T cell receptor beta chains from one sample, sequenced in a study of PD-1 blockade in classical Hodgkin lymphoma. Here immunoSEQ multiplex PCR was the method, and the copy in TCRdb shows in-frame clones only, minus some. Of over 50,000 clones listed, 87% are singletons. This material consisted of peripheral blood mononuclear cells (PBMCs), taken before the fourth cycle of nivolumab. These receptor sequences come from a human donor with classical Hodgkin lymphoma. Both conserved end residues are part of each CDR3. The order of the fields is V gene, J gene, clone size, D gene, CDR3 DNA, CDR3 protein. A D gene is named only where the DNA matches it firmly. Size is omitted from some rows. Given values are once, few, many or a class for expanded clones.

TRBV7-9,TRBJ1-6,few,.,TGTGCCAGCAGCCTACCTGGCGGACCCCTCCACTTT,CASSLPGGPLHF
TRBV5-1,TRBJ1-2,.,TRBD1,TGCGCCAGCAGCCTAGACAGGGTCTATGGCTACACCTTC,CASSLDRVYGYTF
TRBV6-6,TRBJ2-1,.,TRBD2,TGTGCCAGCACCCTCGGCGGGGGGGCCACGGATGAGCAGTTCTTC,CASTLGGGATDEQFF
TRBV7-7,TRBJ2-3,.,.,TGTGCCAGCAGCTTAGGGCGGTTAGATACGCAGTATTTT,CASSLGRLDTQYF
TRBV4-2,TRBJ1-6,.,.,TGTGCCAGCAGCCTAGAAACCGGGACCCCTTCGGCACCCCTCCACTTT,CASSLETGTPSAPLHF
TRBV11-2,TRBJ1-1,.,.,TGTGCCAGCAGCTTCAGCCGCCGCGACACTGAAGCTTTCTTT,CASSFSRRDTEAFF
TRBV30,TRBJ2-7,.,.,TGTGCCTGGAGTGTTCACAGGGGGACTAGAGTAACCTACGAGCAGTACTTC,CAWSVHRGTRVTYEQYF
TRBV5-1,TRBJ2-7,.,TRBD1,TGCGCCAGCACGAATCAACCGGGACAGGGAATTTACGAGCAGTACTTC,CASTNQPGQGIYEQYF
TRBV11-2,TRBJ2-3,.,TRBD2,TGTGCCAGCAGCCATAGCGGGGGGTTCGGGGATACGCAGTATTTT,CASSHSGGFGDTQYF
TRBV5-1,TRBJ1-2,.,.,TGCGCCAGCAGCGGGGCCCGGGACACCCAAGTCGGTAACTATGGCTACACCTTC,CASSGARDTQVGNYGYTF
TRBV9,TRBJ2-2,.,.,TGTGCCAGCAGCGAACAGGGAGACGGGACCGGGGAGCTGTTTTTT,CASSEQGDGTGELFF
TRBV5-1,TRBJ2-2,.,.,TGCGCCAGCAGCTTGATACCAGGGTTTTCGTCGACCGGGGAGCTGTTTTTT,CASSLIPGFSSTGELFF
TRBV18,TRBJ1-2,.,TRBD1,TGTGCCAGCTCAATACCGGGACAGGGGACCTATGGCTACACCTTC,CASSIPGQGTYGYTF
TRBV29-1,TRBJ1-1,.,.,TGCAGCGTTGAGGGGACTGAAGCTTTCTTT,CSVEGTEAFF
TRBV10-3,TRBJ1-3,.,.,TGTGCCATCTGCCGGGACAACTCTGGAAACACCATATATTTT,CAICRDNSGNTIYF
TRBV7-8,TRBJ2-1,.,TRBD2,TGTGCCAGCAGCGCGTGGACTAGCGGTTCCTTCTCCTACAATGAGCAGTTCTTC,CASSAWTSGSFSYNEQFF
TRBV9,TRBJ1-2,.,.,TGTGCCAGCAGCGTTGGTGTTGGAGGGAAAGGAGGCTACACCTTC,CASSVGVGGKGGYTF
TRBV2,TRBJ1-4,.,TRBD1,TGTGCCAGCAGGGGACCCAGGGGGTCCAATGAAAAACTGTTTTTT,CASRGPRGSNEKLFF
TRBV7-9,TRBJ1-1,.,.,TGTGCCAGCAGCCCAAGTCCGGTAAATGGAGGCACTGAAGCTTTCTTT,CASSPSPVNGGTEAFF
TRBV19,TRBJ2-1,.,TRBD2,TGTGCCAGTAGTCCATTGACTAGCGGGGACTACAATGAGCAGTTCTTC,CASSPLTSGDYNEQFF
TRBV5-6,TRBJ2-7,.,TRBD2,TGTGCCAGCAACGCAGCGGGGGACTCCTACGAGCAGTACTTC,CASNAAGDSYEQYF
TRBV5-1,TRBJ1-1,.,.,TGCGCCAGCAGCGGCGGGACGGTAAACACTGAAGCTTTCTTT,CASSGGTVNTEAFF
TRBV4-1,TRBJ1-5,.,TRBD1,TGCGCCAGCAGCCAAAGACAGGGCGGCGGCAATCAGCCCCAGCATTTT,CASSQRQGGGNQPQHF
TRBV2,TRBJ2-7,.,.,TGTGCCAGCAGCCTAATAGCCGTGATCTCCTACGAGCAGTACTTC,CASSLIAVISYEQYF
TRBV18,TRBJ2-3,once,TRBD2,TGTGCCAGCTCACCACTAGCGGGGGTGCCAGATACGCAGTATTTT,CASSPLAGVPDTQYF
TRBV27,TRBJ1-5,.,.,TGTGCCAGCAGTCCCTCGATTAGGTTACAGGGGCCCCAGCATTTT,CASSPSIRLQGPQHF
TRBV5-5,TRBJ1-6,.,TRBD1,TGTGCCAGCAGCTCCCCTGCGGGTGACAGGGGCTTCATTCCCCTCCACTTT,CASSSPAGDRGFIPLHF
TRBV5-6,TRBJ2-1,.,.,TGTGCCAGCAGCTTGGGGCCAGGGGCCTACAATGAGCAGTTCTTC,CASSLGPGAYNEQFF
TRBV28,TRBJ1-3,.,.,TGTGCCAGCAGTCCCCCCAGCAGGAGCCTAAACACCATATATTTT,CASSPPSRSLNTIYF
TRBV7-2,TRBJ2-7,.,.,TGTGCCAGCCGCCGTGACGGGTCCGAGCAGTACTTC,CASRRDGSEQYF
TRBV10-3,TRBJ2-5,.,.,TGTGCCATCACTAGGGACTACCAAGAGACCCAGTACTTC,CAITRDYQETQYF
TRBV5-1,TRBJ1-1,.,.,TGCGCCAGCAGCTTGGAAGGTCAGGGCACTGAAGCTTTCTTT,CASSLEGQGTEAFF
TRBV7-3,TRBJ2-3,.,.,TGTGCCAGCAGCAGAAGACGGGGGAAGCCAGATACGCAGTATTTT,CASSRRRGKPDTQYF
TRBV5-1,TRBJ2-3,.,.,TGCGCCAGCAGACCGATCCCCCCTGATACGCAGTATTTT,CASRPIPPDTQYF
TRBV4-1,TRBJ1-1,.,TRBD1,TGCGCCAGCAGCCAAGTGGACAGGCGGGTCAACATGAACACTGAAGCTTTCTTT,CASSQVDRRVNMNTEAFF
TRBV5-1,TRBJ2-7,.,.,TGCGCCAGCAGCTTGCAGGTATCTACAGAGCAGTACTTC,CASSLQVSTEQYF
TRBV28,TRBJ1-3,.,.,TGTGCCAGCACTCCCGCGAAAAAAGCATTTAACACCATATATTTT,CASTPAKKAFNTIYF
TRBV7-2,TRBJ2-7,.,.,TGTGCCAGCGGAACCTACTACTACGAGCAGTACTTC,CASGTYYYEQYF
TRBV12-2,TRBJ2-7,.,.,TGTGCAAGTCTATACACCGAGGGGGGGGGCGGATCCCCGTACGAGCAGTACTTC,CASLYTEGGGGSPYEQYF
TRBV7-2,TRBJ2-7,.,TRBD1,TGTGCCAGCAGCGATCCGGGACAGGGTAGCTACGAGCAGTACTTC,CASSDPGQGSYEQYF